The text below deals with one T cell receptor (beta chain). Its target is unknown. The length of the CDR3 is 15 residues. Trimming cost V 4 bases and J 1 base; bases outside gene matches: 5. Per the germline V gene, CDR1 is ENHRY and CDR2 is SYGVKD. Before the COVID-19 pandemic, during about 2011-2019, CD4+ T cells were taken from unexposed donors. CD4+ T cells were isolated from the cells after less than 13 days of culture. Cultures received half-medium IL-2 refreshes on days 3 and 7. Clones were read by immunoSEQ multiplex PCR, and TCRdb kept only the in-frame ones, dropping some. The sample yields under 25,000 clones, 70% to 80% seen once. The sample comes from a study of CD4 T cells in relation to SARS-CoV-2 and coronaviruses.

The source is a human donor in good health. What was sequenced was CD4+ T cells from PBMCs, cultured in vitro. This chain links TRBV10-3 with TRBJ2-3; 7 positions match TRBD2. CDR3 in amino acids: CAISASREGTDTQYF. The CDR3 DNA is TGTGCCATCAGTGCTTCCCGGGAGGGCACAGATACGCAGTATTTT.